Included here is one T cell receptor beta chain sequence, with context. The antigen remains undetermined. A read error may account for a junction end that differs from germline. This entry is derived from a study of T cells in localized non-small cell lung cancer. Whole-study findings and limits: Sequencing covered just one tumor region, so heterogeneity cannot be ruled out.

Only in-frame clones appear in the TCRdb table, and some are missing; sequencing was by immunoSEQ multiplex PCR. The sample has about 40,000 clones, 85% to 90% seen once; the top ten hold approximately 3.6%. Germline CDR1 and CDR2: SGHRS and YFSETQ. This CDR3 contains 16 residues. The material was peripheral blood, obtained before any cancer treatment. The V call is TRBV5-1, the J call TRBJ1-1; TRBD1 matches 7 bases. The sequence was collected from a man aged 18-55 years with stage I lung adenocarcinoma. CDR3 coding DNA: TGCGCCAGCAGCTTGCCTGTTGTAGGGGGCGCGTCTGACGCTTTCTTT. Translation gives CASSLPVVGGASDAFF.